The entry that follows covers one T cell receptor (beta chain) sequence. What it recognizes is unknown. Focal radiation plus CTLA-4 blockade with ipilimumab was given to patients with chemo-refractory metastatic non-small-cell lung cancer. V was pared by 1 base and J by 0 bases, with 18 bases between. CDR1 is KGHSH and CDR2 is LQKENI in the germline V gene. The CDR3 contains 18 residues. The data are from a study of radiotherapy plus CTLA-4 blockade in lung cancer. The wider study: Objective responses were seen in around 17% of patients, disease control in approximately 30%. Whole-study results and caveats: Early shifts in blood T cell clones, with interferon-beta, reportedly predicted response best. After radiotherapy and ipilimumab, tumor-derived clones expanded in peripheral blood.

Measured with immunoSEQ multiplex PCR; TCRdb has only the in-frame clones, and not every one. The sample yields fewer than 45,000 clones, around 85% seen once. Here the sequenced sample was peripheral blood, taken from a patient treated with radiotherapy plus ipilimumab. The origin of this receptor is a human donor with non-small cell lung cancer who had stable disease on radiotherapy plus ipilimumab. V usage is TRBV18 and J usage is TRBJ1-1, with D maybe TRBD1 (5 bases). The DNA for the CDR3 is TGTGCCAGCTCACCACTACGGCAGGGCACCTTTATGAACACTGAAGCTTTCTTT. It encodes CASSPLRQGTFMNTEAFF.